The clone carrying this TCR beta chain was seen a few times. The antigen remains unidentified. With 7 bases removed from V and 1 base from J, the gap between germline ends came to 13 bases. The CDR3 runs 14 residues. CDR1 is MNHEY, CDR2 SVGAGI, per germline. The sample belongs to a study of blood T cells in healthy people across ages. The second PCR ran roughly 6 to 11 cycles with a sample-barcoded 5' primer and J-beta primers. With 12 random nucleotides, a template-switch adaptor tagged each individual cDNA molecule. TCRdb ran MiXCR on the 5' RACE reads and lists one entry per CDR3 protein. The sample includes fewer than 2 million distinct CDR3 sequences, around 40% of them seen just once. General study points: Unknown donor CMV status possibly confounded expanded clonotype changes.

Sequencing was carried out using blood. This chain links TRBV6-5 with TRBJ2-5; no clear D. This sequence originates from a human donor in good health. The CDR3 DNA reads TGTGCCAGCACTCGAACGACTTCCCAAGAGACCCAGTACTTC. Translating gives CASTRTTSQETQYF.